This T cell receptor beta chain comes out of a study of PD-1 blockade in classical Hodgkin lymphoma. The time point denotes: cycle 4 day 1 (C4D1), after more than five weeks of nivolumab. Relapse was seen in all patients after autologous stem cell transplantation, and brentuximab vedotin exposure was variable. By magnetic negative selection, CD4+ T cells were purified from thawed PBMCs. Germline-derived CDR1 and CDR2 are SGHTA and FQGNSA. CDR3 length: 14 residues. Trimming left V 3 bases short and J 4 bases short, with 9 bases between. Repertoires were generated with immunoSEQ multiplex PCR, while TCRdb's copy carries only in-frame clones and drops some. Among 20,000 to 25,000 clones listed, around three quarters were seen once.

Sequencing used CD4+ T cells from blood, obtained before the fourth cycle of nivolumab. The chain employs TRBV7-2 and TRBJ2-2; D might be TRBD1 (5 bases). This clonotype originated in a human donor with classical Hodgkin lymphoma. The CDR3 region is CASSFSRATGELFF. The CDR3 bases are TGTGCCAGCAGCTTTTCCAGGGCCACCGGGGAGCTGTTTTTT.